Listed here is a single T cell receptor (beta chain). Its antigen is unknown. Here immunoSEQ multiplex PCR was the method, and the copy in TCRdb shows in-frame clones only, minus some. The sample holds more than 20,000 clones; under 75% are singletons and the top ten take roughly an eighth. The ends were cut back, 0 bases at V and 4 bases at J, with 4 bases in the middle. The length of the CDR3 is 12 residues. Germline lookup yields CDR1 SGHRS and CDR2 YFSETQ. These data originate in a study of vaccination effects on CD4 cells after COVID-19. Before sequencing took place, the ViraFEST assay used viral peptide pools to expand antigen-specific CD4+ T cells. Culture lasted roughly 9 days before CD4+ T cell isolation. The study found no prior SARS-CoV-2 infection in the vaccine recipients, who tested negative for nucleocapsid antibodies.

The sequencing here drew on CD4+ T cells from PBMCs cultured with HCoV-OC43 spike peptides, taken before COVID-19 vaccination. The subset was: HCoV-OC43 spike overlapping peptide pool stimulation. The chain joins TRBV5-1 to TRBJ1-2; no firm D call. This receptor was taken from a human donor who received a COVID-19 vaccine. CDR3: CASSLDIYGYTF. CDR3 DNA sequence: TGCGCCAGCAGCTTGGACATCTATGGCTACACCTTC.